This entry is about one TCR beta chain. This clone has only a few counts. Its antigen is still unknown. Per-base qualities were not stored, and no clone one base away is much larger. The data derive from a study of beta chain features in type 1 diabetes (dated by TCRdb to the late 2010s). About the full investigation: No differences in mean age, gender distribution, total cell number or subset yield were found between patients and healthy donors. A total of some 100,000,000 sorted cells were examined across all samples, and the number of cells per subset was strongly correlated with RNA yield. The study compared the TCRB repertoires of sorted circulating CD4+ T cell subsets in recently diagnosed type 1 diabetes patients with those in matched healthy donors. Whereas all 30 or so donors provided naive and central memory subsets, regulatory and stem cell-like memory subsets were isolated from just 8 patients and roughly eight healthy donors.

Broader findings and caveats from the paper: Sequencing cDNA rather than genomic DNA could over-represent highly expressing activated cells, although activation and CD3 levels did not differ between groups. Naive, central memory and regulatory TCRB repertoires appeared to be more alike among patients than among healthy donors. A moderate but significant shortening of TCRB CDR3 length was observed in type 1 diabetes patients in all four CD4+ subsets. Shorter templates might have been favored by PCR, but patient and control samples were amplified and corrected together, so both groups would have been affected equally by any skew. Fewer insertions and more nucleotide deletions at VDJ recombination sites were observed in patients with type 1 diabetes, implying thymic rearrangement abnormalities. HLA sub-analyses involved small numbers of individuals, so any influence of HLA type on TCRB rearrangement remained unresolved.

The entire isolated RNA was reverse transcribed using the High Capacity cDNA Reverse Transcription Kit, and thus expressed TCRB transcripts were sequenced. Deep immunoSEQ sequencing was applied to naive, central memory and regulatory T cell samples, giving an average of around 3.4 million total reads per sample. After sorted cells were lysed in RLT buffer, RNA was extracted with DNase-treated RNeasy Micro or Mini kits, with the choice depending on cell number. Each cell subset was processed separately to prevent cross-contamination, with patient and healthy donor samples processed together. Using the immunoSEQ multiplex PCR, TCRB sequences were amplified from cDNA into 87-bp fragments spanning the CDR3 region. Sequencing of the amplicons was done on the Illumina HiSeq platform. Concerning the study's data processing: PCR bias was computationally corrected using synthetic template baselines, reads within Hamming distance 2 were collapsed, and singletons that could not be merged were discarded. Reads were aligned against IMGT so that V, D and J genes, CDR3 length and insertions or deletions at six rearrangement sites could be assigned. Clonotype counts were normalized to sorted cell number within each subset before computing true diversity and Gini coefficients with the tcR R package. The overlap coefficient, calculated on TCRB nucleotide sequences, was used to quantify repertoire sharing. Out-of-frame TCRB sequences from naive cells were analyzed to stand in for the pre-selection repertoire. Drawn from immuneACCESS, this table holds only the in-frame rearrangements with V and J called that TCRdb kept. Clones are partly lost; checked studies trace under half to an unresolved V gene and leave the rest unexplained. V, J and clone size are those of that table, while D and trimming were read from the DNA. This sample has around 300,000 clones in its table, and 11% of those were observed once. The ten largest account for 0.015% of the sample.

The germline V gene specifies KGHSH as CDR1 and LQKENI as CDR2. The CDR3 sequence holds 15 residues, the cysteine and phenylalanine included. Solely the CDR3 DNA is kept, with 45 bases framed from the first base. The trim is 0 bases for V and 1 base for J, with a gap of 10 bases between the germline ends. Each donor gave one peripheral blood draw, averaging about 100 mL, which was collected into heparinised tubes. Using a panel that included CD45RO, CCR7, CD25, CD127, CD95 and CD27, naive, central memory, regulatory and stem cell-like memory CD4+ T cells were sorted on a BD FACSAria II. A purity above 95% was achieved for all sorted populations. PBMCs were isolated right away by Lymphoprep density gradient centrifugation and were stained directly, without culture. To minimize batch effects, samples were stained and sorted in pairs, one healthy donor with one patient per experiment.

The receptor chain draws on TRBV18 and TRBJ2-7; TRBD1 might be the D gene, on 5 matching bases. This receptor was taken from a woman in her 30s in good health. Sequenced sample: naive CD4+ T cells from blood. What this sample's cell subset or site label stands for: true naive CD4+ T cells. Here the CDR3 is given as CASSPPGRASYEQYF. The nucleotide sequence is TGTGCCAGCTCACCACCCGGCAGGGCTTCCTACGAGCAGTACTTC.